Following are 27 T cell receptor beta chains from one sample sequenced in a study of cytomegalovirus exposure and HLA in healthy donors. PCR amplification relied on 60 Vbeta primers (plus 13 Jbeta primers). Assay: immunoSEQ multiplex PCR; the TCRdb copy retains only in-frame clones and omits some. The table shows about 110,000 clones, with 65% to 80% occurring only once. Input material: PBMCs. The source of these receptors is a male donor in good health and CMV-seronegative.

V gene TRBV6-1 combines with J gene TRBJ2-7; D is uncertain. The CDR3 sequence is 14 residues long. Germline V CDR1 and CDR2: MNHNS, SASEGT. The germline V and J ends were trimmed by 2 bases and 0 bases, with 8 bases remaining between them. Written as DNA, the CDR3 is TGTGCCAGCAGTGAACCCCTCCGCTCCTACGAGCAGTACTTC. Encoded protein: CASSEPLRSYEQYF.

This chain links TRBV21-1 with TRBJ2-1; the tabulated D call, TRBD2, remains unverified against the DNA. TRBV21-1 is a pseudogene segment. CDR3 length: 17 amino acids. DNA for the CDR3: TGTGCCAGCAGCAAAGAACCGTGGACTAGCGGGAGATGGGTGCAGTTCTTC. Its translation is CASSKEPWTSGRWVQFF.

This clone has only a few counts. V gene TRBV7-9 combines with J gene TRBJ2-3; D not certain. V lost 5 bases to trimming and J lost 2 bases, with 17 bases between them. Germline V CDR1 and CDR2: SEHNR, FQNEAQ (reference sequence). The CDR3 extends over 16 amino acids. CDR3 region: CASSQFLGHATDTQYF. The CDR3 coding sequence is TGTGCCAGCAGCCAGTTCCTTGGCCACGCCACAGATACGCAGTATTTT.

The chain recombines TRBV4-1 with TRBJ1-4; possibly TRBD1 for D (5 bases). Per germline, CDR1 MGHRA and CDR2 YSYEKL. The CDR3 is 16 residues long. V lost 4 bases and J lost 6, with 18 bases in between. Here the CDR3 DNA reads TGCGCCAGCAGCCCTCGCCCTCCGGGGGGGGATGAAAAACTGTTTTTT. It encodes CASSPRPPGGDEKLFF.

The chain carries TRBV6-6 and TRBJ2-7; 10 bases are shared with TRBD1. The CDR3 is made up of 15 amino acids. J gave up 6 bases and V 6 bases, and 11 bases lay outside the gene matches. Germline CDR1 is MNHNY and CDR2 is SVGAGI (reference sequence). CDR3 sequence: CASRISGQGIGEQYF. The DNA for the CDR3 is TGTGCCAGCAGGATCTCGGGACAGGGGATTGGCGAGCAGTACTTC.

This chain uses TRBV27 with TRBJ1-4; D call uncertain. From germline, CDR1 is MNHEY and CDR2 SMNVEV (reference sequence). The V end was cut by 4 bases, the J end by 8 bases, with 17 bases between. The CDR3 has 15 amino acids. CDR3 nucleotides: TGTGCCAGCAGTTACTCCTCATTTGCAGGAGAAAAACTGTTTTTT. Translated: CASSYSSFAGEKLFF. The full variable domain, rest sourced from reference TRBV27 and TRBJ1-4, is EAQVTQNPRYLITVTGKKLTVTCSQNMNHEYMSWYRQDPGLGLRQIYYSMNVEVTDKGDVPEGYKVSRKEKRNFPLILESPSPNQTSLYFCASSYSSFAGEKLFFGSGTQLSVL.

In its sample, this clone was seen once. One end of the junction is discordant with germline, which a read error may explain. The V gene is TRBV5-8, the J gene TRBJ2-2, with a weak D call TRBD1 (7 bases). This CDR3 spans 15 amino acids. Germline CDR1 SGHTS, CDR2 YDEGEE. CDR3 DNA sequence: TGTGCCAGCAGCCTCCGGGACAGCAACACCGGGGGGCTGTTTTTT. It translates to CASSLRDSNTGGLFF.

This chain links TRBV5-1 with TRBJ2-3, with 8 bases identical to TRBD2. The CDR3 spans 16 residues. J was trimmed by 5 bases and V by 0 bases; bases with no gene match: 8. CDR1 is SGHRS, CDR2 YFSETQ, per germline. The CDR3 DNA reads TGCGCCAGCAGCTTGGAACTAGCGGTGGGGGGAGATACGCAGTATTTT. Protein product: CASSLELAVGGDTQYF.

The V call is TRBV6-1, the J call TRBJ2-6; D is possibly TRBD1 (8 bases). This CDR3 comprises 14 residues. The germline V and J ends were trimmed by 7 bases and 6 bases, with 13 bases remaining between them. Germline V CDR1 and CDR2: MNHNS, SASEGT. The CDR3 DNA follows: TGTGCCAGCAATACAGGGGGGGAGGCCAACGTCCTGACTTTC. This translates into CASNTGGEANVLTF.

The CDR3 protein is CASSQETPGGEGETQYF. In DNA form, the CDR3 reads TGTGCCAGCAGCCAAGAGACTCCAGGGGGCGAAGGAGAGACCCAGTACTTC. This sequence joins TRBV4-2 and TRBJ2-5; 8 nucleotides align to TRBD1. V gave up 0 bases and J gave up 4 bases; unmatched junction bases: 10. The CDR3 loop spans 17 amino acids. In germline, CDR1 is LGHNA, CDR2 YNFKEQ.

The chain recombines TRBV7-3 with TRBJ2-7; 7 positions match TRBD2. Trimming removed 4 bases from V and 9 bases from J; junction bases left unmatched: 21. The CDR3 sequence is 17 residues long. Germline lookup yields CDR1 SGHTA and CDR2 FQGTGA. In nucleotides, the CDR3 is TGTGCCAGCAGCTCCATGTGGTCGGGGGGACTCCTACGAGGGCAGTACTTC. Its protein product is CASSSMWSGGLLRGQYF.

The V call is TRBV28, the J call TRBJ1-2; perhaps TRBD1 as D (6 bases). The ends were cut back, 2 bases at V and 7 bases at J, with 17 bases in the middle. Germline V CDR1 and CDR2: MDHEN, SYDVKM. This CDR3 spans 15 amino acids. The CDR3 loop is CASSLRGQILFGYTF. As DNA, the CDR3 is TGTGCCAGCAGTTTACGGGGACAAATTCTTTTTGGCTACACCTTC.

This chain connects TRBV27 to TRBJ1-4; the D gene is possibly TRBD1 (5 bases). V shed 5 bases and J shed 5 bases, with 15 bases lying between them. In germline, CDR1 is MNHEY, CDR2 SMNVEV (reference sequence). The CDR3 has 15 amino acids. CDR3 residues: CASSRGPGGNEKLFF. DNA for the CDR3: TGTGCCAGCAGTCGCGGGCCCGGGGGAAATGAAAAACTGTTTTTT.

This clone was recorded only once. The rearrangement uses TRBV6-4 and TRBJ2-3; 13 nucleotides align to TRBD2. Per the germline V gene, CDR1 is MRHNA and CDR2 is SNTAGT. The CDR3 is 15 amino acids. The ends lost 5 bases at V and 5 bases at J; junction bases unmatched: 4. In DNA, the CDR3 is TGTGCCAGCAGTCCGAGGACTAGCGGGAGAGATACGCAGTATTTT. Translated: CASSPRTSGRDTQYF.

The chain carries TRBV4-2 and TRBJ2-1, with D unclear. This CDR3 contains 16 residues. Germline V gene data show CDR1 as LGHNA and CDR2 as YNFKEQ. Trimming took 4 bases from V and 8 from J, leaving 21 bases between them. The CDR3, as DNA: TGTGCCAGCAGCCCCCTCCCGTCCCCACAACGTGATGAGCAGTTCTTC. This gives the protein CASSPLPSPQRDEQFF.

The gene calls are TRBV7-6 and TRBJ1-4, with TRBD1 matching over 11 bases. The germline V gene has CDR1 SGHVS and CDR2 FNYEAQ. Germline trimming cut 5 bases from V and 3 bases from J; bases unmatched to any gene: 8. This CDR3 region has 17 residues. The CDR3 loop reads CASSPWTGGASNEKLFF. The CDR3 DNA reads TGTGCCAGCAGCCCGTGGACAGGGGGCGCGTCTAATGAAAAACTGTTTTTT. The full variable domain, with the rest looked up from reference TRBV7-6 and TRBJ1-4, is GAGVSQSPRYKVTKRGQDVALRCDPISGHVSLYWYRQALGQGPEFLTYFNYEAQQDKSGLPNDRFSAERPEGSISTLTIQRTEQRDSAMYRCASSPWTGGASNEKLFFGSGTQLSVL.

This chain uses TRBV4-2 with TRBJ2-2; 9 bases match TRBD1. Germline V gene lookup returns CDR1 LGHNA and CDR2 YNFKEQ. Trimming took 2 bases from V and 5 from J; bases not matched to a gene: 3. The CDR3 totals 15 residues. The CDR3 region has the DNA TGTGCCAGCAGCCAACAACAGGGGGCAACCGGGGAGCTGTTTTTT. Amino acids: CASSQQQGATGELFF.

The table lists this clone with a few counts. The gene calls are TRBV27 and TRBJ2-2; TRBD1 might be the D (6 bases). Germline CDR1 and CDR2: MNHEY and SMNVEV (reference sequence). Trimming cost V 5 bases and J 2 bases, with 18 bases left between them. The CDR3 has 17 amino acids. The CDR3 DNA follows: TGTGCCAGCAGTGTAACCTCCGGGACAAGTAACACCGGGGAGCTGTTTTTT. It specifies CASSVTSGTSNTGELFF.

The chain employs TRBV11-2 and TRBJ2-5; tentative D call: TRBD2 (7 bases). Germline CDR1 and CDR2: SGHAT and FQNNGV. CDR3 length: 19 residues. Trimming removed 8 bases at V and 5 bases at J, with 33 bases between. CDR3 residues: CASGPIVRRVGGGGETQYF. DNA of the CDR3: TGTGCCAGCGGTCCGATCGTTCGGCGGGTCGGGGGAGGGGGGGAGACCCAGTACTTC.

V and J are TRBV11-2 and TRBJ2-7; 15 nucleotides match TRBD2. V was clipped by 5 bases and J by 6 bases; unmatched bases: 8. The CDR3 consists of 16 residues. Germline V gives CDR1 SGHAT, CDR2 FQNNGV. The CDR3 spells CASSLGLAGGKGEQYF. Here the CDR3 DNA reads TGTGCCAGCAGCCTGGGACTAGCGGGAGGAAAAGGCGAGCAGTACTTC.

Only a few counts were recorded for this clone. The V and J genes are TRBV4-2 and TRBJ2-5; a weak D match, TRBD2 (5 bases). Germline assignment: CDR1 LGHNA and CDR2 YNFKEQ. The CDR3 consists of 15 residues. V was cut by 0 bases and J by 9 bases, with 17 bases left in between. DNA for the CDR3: TGTGCCAGCAGCCAAGATAAATGGCCACCCGGGGCCCAGTACTTC. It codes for CASSQDKWPPGAQYF.

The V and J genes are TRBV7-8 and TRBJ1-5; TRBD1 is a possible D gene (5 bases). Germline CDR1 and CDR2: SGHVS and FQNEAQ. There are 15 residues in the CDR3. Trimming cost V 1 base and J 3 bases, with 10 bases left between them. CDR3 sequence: CASSLVPGDNQPQHF. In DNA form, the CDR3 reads TGTGCCAGCAGCTTAGTTCCGGGGGACAATCAGCCCCAGCATTTT.

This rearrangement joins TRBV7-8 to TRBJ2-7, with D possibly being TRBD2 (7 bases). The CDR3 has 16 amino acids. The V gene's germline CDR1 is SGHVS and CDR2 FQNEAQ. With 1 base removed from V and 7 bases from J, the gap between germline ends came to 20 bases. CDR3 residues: CASSLEGGIVLLEQYF. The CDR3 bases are TGTGCCAGCAGCTTAGAGGGGGGGATCGTATTGCTAGAGCAGTACTTC.

The CDR3: CASSEDPQGAWNTEAFF. CDR3 sequence (DNA): TGTGCCAGCAGTGAAGACCCCCAGGGGGCTTGGAACACTGAAGCTTTCTTT. The chain recombines TRBV6-1 with TRBJ1-1, with TRBD1 matching 8 bases. With V trimmed by 1 base and J by 1 base, 8 bases remained unmatched. The CDR3 is 17 residues long. The germline CDR1 and CDR2 sequences are MNHNS and SASEGT.

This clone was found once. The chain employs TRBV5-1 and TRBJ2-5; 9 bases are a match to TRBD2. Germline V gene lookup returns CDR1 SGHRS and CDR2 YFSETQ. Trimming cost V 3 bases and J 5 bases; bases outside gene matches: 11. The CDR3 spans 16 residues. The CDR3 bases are TGCGCCAGCAGCTCCCGAGAAGCGGGAGGAGGGGAGACCCAGTACTTC. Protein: CASSSREAGGGETQYF.

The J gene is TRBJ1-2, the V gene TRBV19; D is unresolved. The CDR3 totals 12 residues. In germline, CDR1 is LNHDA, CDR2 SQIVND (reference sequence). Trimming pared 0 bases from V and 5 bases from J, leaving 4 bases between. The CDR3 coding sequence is TGTGCCAGTAGTATAGACGTGTATGGCTACACCTTC. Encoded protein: CASSIDVYGYTF.

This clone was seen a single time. The CDR3 loop reads CASSLKQVGEQYF. In DNA form, the CDR3 reads TGTGCCAGCAGCTTGAAACAGGTCGGCGAGCAGTACTTC. V usage is TRBV5-4 and J usage is TRBJ2-7; possible D gene TRBD1, 5 bases. Germline lookup yields CDR1 SGHNT and CDR2 YYREEE (reference sequence). V shed 1 base and J shed 6 bases, with 11 bases lying between them. This CDR3 spans 13 amino acids. The whole variable domain, remainder taken from reference TRBV5-4 and TRBJ2-7, is ETGVTQSPTHLIKTRGQQVTLRCSSQSGHNTVSWYQQALGQGPQFIFQYYREEENGRGNFPPRFSGLQFPNYSSELNVNALELDDSALYLCASSLKQVGEQYFGPGTRLTVT.